This T cell receptor beta chain was sequenced during a study of blood T cell repertoires in COVID-19. Study in general: The samples span acute and convalescent COVID-19 from the United States, Italy and Spain.

V dropped 5 bases and J dropped 4 bases, with 10 bases sitting between them. There are 12 residues in the CDR3. Germline lookup yields CDR1 GTSNPN and CDR2 SVGIG (reference sequence). Source study methods: Amplifying reference gene primers gave estimates of nucleated cell counts. The repertoire was sequenced with immunoSEQ multiplex PCR; TCRdb's copy has only in-frame clones and lacks some. V and J calls and clone size are given by that table; D and trimming were obtained from the DNA. Of some 190,000 clones listed, around 84% are singletons. This chain joins TRBV30 and TRBJ2-3; the D gene is possibly TRBD1 (5 bases). This clonotype originated in an elderly woman with acute or convalescent COVID-19. Sample: peripheral blood. CDR3 sequence (DNA): TGTGCCTGGGGGCAGGGTGCAGATACGCAGTATTTT. Its protein is CAWGQGADTQYF.